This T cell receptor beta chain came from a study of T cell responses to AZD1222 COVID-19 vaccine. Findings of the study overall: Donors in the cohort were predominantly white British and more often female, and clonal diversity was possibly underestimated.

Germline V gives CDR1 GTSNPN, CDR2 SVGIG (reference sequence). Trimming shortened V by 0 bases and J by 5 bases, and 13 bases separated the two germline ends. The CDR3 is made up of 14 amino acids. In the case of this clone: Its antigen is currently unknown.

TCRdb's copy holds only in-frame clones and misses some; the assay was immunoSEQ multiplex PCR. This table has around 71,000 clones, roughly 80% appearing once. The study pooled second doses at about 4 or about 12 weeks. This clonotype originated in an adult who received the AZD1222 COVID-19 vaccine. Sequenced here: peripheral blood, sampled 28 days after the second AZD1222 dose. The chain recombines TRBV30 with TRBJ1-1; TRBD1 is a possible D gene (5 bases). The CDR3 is CAWSVLGGLTEAFF. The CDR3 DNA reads TGTGCCTGGAGTGTACTTGGGGGGTTAACTGAAGCTTTCTTT.